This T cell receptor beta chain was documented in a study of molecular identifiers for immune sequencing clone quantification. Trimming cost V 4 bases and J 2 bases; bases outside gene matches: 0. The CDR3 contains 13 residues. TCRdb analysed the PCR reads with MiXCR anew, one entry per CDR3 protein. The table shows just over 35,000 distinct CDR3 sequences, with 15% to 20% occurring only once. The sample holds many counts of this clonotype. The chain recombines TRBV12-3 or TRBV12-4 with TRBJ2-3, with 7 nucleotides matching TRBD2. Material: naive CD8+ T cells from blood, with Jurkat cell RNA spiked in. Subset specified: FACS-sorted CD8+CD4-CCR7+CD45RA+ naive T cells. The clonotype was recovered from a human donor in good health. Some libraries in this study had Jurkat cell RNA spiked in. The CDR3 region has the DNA TGTGCCAGCAGTTGGGACTACACAGATACGCAGTATTTT. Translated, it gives CASSWDYTDTQYF.